The next 17 T cell receptor beta chains were all read from a single sample in a study of tissue T cells after allogeneic stem cell transplantation. Libraries were prepared by immunoSEQ multiplex PCR; TCRdb keeps only in-frame clonotypes and omits some of them. Of 5,000 or so clones listed, roughly 30% are singletons. The sample's time point: mouse harvest day 14 after allogeneic transplant. The graft held 10^6 splenic CD5+ T cells and 10^7 T-cell-depleted bone marrow cells. The sequencing sample was made of skin. The origin of the receptors is a female BALB/c mouse given C57BL/6 T cells with graft-versus-host disease after an allogeneic hematopoietic cell transplant.

This clone was counted only a few times. The genes and germline here are from mouse. The read falls 1 residue short of the CDR3 end, and the missing part is taken from the germline J gene. The genes are TRBV26 and TRBJ2-7; 9 positions match TRBD1. CDR3 length equals 14 residues. The germline gives CDR1 KGHPV, CDR2 FQNQEV (reference sequence). V lost 4 bases to trimming and J lost 1 base; unmatched junction nucleotides: 2. The part of the CDR3 DNA that was read is TGTGCCAGCAGTCCGGGACAGGGTTCCTATGAACAGTAC. This translates into CASSPGQGSYEQY. The complete CDR3 protein is CASSPGQGSYEQYF.

This clone has a handful of counts. Gene names and germline refer to mouse. The sequence runs out 1 residue before the end of the CDR3; the remainder is reconstructed from the germline J gene. This chain uses TRBV13-2 with TRBJ2-7; 14 bases map to TRBD2. Germline V gene sequence: CDR1 NNHNN, CDR2 SYGAGS (reference sequence). J gave up 7 bases and V 0 bases, and 3 bases lay outside the gene matches. CDR3 length: 15 amino acids. The sequenced part of the CDR3 DNA is TGTGCCAGCGGTGATGTGGGACTGGGGGGGCGCGAACAGTAC. Translated: CASGDVGLGGREQY. The whole CDR3 region reads CASGDVGLGGREQYF.

This clone has more than one count but fewer than ten. Mouse gene names apply. From the germline J gene comes the end of the CDR3, since the read stops 1 residue before it. This chain joins TRBV26 and TRBJ1-4; 7 nucleotides match TRBD1. Trimming removed 2 bases from V and 3 bases from J; junction bases left unmatched: 6. The CDR3 has 16 residues. CDR1 and CDR2 (germline): KGHPV, FQNQEV (reference sequence). The CDR3 DNA, read in part, is TGTGCCAGCAGTCTGGGAGACAGGGCGGCCAACGAAAGATTATTT. This translates into CASSLGDRAANERLF. The entire CDR3 is CASSLGDRAANERLFF.

For this clone: Genes and germline come from the mouse. The CDR3 end is not reached by the read, which stops 1 residue before it; the germline J gene fills it in. This chain links TRBV26 with TRBJ2-5; D is possibly TRBD1 (6 bases). From germline, CDR1 is KGHPV and CDR2 FQNQEV (reference sequence). The CDR3 runs to 13 residues. V dropped 2 bases and J dropped 4 bases, with 7 bases sitting between them. The covered CDR3 bases are TGTGCCAGCAGTCTGCACAGGGAAGACACCCAGTAC. Its protein is CASSLHREDTQY. The entire CDR3 protein reads CASSLHREDTQYF.

The sample holds a few counts of this clone. Mouse germline and gene names are used. Read coverage stops 1 residue before the CDR3 terminus; the germline J gene supplies the remainder. The V call is TRBV1, the J call TRBJ2-7, with 10 positions matching TRBD2. Germline V gives CDR1 NSQYPW, CDR2 LRSPGD (reference sequence). The V gene end was trimmed by 0 bases and the J gene end by 2 bases; junction bases not matched to a gene: 1. This CDR3 comprises 15 residues. The DNA read from the CDR3 is TGCACCTGCAGTGCAGATGGGACTGGGGCCTATGAACAGTAC. Residues: CTCSADGTGAYEQY. The CDR3 in its entirety is CTCSADGTGAYEQYF.

By proportion, this clone is medium-sized. Gene names are mouse gene names. The CDR3 end falls 1 residue outside the read, so it is completed with the germline J gene. V usage is TRBV3 and J usage is TRBJ2-7, with a weak D call TRBD2 (7 bases). Germline V gene lookup returns CDR1 SNHLY and CDR2 FYNGKV (reference sequence). The V and J ends lost 1 base and 4 bases respectively, with 11 bases between them. The CDR3 sequence is 14 residues long. CDR3: CASSLGWGPYEQYF. CDR3 DNA, as far as it was read: TGTGCCAGCAGCTTAGGCTGGGGGCCTTATGAACAGTAC. Variable domain in full (rest from reference TRBV3 and TRBJ2-7): GPKVLQIPSHQIIDMGQMVTLNCDPVSNHLYFYWYKQILGQQMEFLVNFYNGKVMEKSKLFKDQFSVERPDGSYFTLKIQPTALEDSAVYFCASSLGWGPYEQYFGPGTRLTVL.

This clone was found once. Mouse gene names and germline throughout. The CDR3 goes on 1 residue after the read ends, and that part is filled in from the germline J gene. This chain uses TRBV14 with TRBJ1-6; unclear D gene. TRBJ1-6 is classed as an ORF, of uncertain function. V lost 6 bases and J 0 bases, leaving 4 bases between the germline ends. CDR3 length: 13 amino acids. CDR1 SGHDT and CDR2 FRDEAV come from the germline V gene. The sequenced CDR3 bases are TGTGCCAGCACAAATTCCTATAATTCGCCCCTCTAC. Translated: CASTNSYNSPLY. The CDR3 in full is CASTNSYNSPLYF.

In regard to this clone: Germline and genes: mouse. The read gets to within 1 residue of the CDR3 end, and the germline J gene fills in the rest. J is TRBJ2-5 and V is TRBV13-2, with D maybe TRBD1 (6 bases). The CDR3 length is 13 residues. Trimming removed 3 bases at V and 6 bases at J, with 11 bases between. Germline CDR1 is NNHNN and CDR2 is SYGAGS (reference sequence). The covered CDR3 bases are TGTGCCAGCGGTGTAGGGGGAAGGGACACCCAGTAC. Translation: CASGVGGRDTQY. The full CDR3 reads CASGVGGRDTQYF.

Only a few counts were recorded for this clone. Mouse gene names and germline throughout. The CDR3 reads CSSSQRQGREVFF. The DNA read from the CDR3 is TGCTCCAGCAGTCAAAGACAGGGACGAGAAGTCTTC. The V gene is TRBV23, the J gene TRBJ1-1; TRBD1 reflects the table's D call only, with no check against the DNA. The read comes to an end 1 residue before the CDR3 does, leaving the germline J gene to fill in the end. Per germline, CDR1 KGHTA and CDR2 FQNQQP. This CDR3 is 13 amino acids long.

A word on this clone: The genes are named according to mouse. The read stops 1 residue short of the end of the CDR3; the missing end is completed from the germline J gene. J is TRBJ1-4 and V is TRBV19; TRBD1 matches at 7 bases. Germline V gene data show CDR1 as FNHDT and CDR2 as SITEND (reference sequence). V was clipped by 4 bases and J by 4 bases; unmatched bases: 4. CDR3 length: 14 amino acids. The CDR3 reads CASSQGGGNERLFF. CDR3 DNA (partial): TGTGCCAGCAGTCAGGGGGGGGGCAACGAAAGATTATTT.

To note about this clone: All gene names here are mouse names. The CDR3 end lies 1 residue beyond the end of the read and is filled in from the germline J gene. The genes are TRBV31 and TRBJ1-1; D unclear. Germline CDR1 and CDR2: GKSSPN and SITVG. The CDR3 consists of 12 residues. Between the trimmed V and J ends, which lost 0 bases and 2 bases, there was a span of 4 bases. The part of the CDR3 DNA that was read is TGTGCCTGGAGTCTGGGTAACACAGAAGTCTTC. Translated, it gives CAWSLGNTEVF. The whole CDR3 reads CAWSLGNTEVFF. The whole variable domain, filled in from reference TRBV31 and TRBJ1-1, reads AQTIHQWPVAEIKAVGSPLSLGCTIKGKSSPNLYWYWQATGGTLQQLFYSITVGQVESVVQLNLSASRPKDDQFILSTEKLLLSHSGFYLCAWSLGNTEVFFGKGTRLTVV.

In its sample, this clone was seen a few times. The genes and germline here are from mouse. From the germline J gene comes the end of the CDR3, since the read stops 1 residue before it. The chain combines TRBV26 with TRBJ2-5; D may be TRBD1 (5 bases). The CDR3 extends over 13 amino acids. The germline V gene encodes CDR1 KGHPV and CDR2 FQNQEV (reference sequence). V lost 3 bases, J lost 6 bases, and 10 bases lay in between. The DNA read from the CDR3 is TGTGCCAGCAGTCTTGGCAGGGAGGACACCCAGTAC. Translated: CASSLGREDTQY. The complete CDR3 sequence is CASSLGREDTQYF. Full variable domain (remainder filled in from reference TRBV26 and TRBJ2-5): NSKVIQTPRYLVKGQGQKAKMRCIPEKGHPVVFWYQQNKNNEFKFLINFQNQEVLQQIDMTEKRFSAECPSNSPCSLEIQSSEAGDSALYLCASSLGREDTQYFGPGTRLLVL.

Worth noting for this clone: Gene names are the mouse ones. The sequence runs out 1 residue before the end of the CDR3; the remainder is reconstructed from the germline J gene. V and J are TRBV26 and TRBJ1-1, with 9 bases matching TRBD1. Germline lookup yields CDR1 KGHPV and CDR2 FQNQEV (reference sequence). The CDR3 runs 14 residues. The V and J ends lost 5 bases and 1 base, in that order; junction bases with no gene match: 2. The sequenced part of the CDR3 DNA is TGTGCCAGCAGTTCGGGACAGGGGAACACAGAAGTCTTC. This codes for CASSSGQGNTEVF. The whole CDR3 sequence reads CASSSGQGNTEVFF.

Note on this clone: The gene names here belong to mouse. CDR3: CASSRRVNQDTQYF. The CDR3 DNA, read in part, is TGTGCCAGCAGCCGCAGGGTTAACCAAGACACCCAGTAC. The chain links TRBV26 to TRBJ2-5; tentatively, D is TRBD1 (5 bases). The observed sequence ends 1 residue before the CDR3 terminus, with the missing tail filled in from the germline J gene. Germline loops: CDR1 KGHPV, CDR2 FQNQEV (reference sequence). The V end lost 6 bases, the J end lost 0 bases, and 10 bases lay between the germline ends. This CDR3 contains 14 residues.

This clone was seen a few times. The genes are named according to mouse. CDR3 DNA, as far as it was read: TGCACCTGCAGTGCAGGGGGTTCTGGAAATACGCTCTAT. It translates to CTCSAGGSGNTLY. In full, the CDR3 reads CTCSAGGSGNTLYF. This chain connects TRBV1 to TRBJ1-3; D remains unclear. The read falls 1 residue short of the CDR3 end, and the missing part is taken from the germline J gene. V was cut by 1 base and J by 0 bases, with 4 bases left in between. Germline CDR1 NSQYPW, CDR2 LRSPGD (reference sequence). This CDR3 has 14 amino acids.

This clone came up a few times. The gene names here belong to mouse. Read data end 1 residue before the CDR3 end; the end is taken from the germline J gene. The rearrangement uses TRBV1 and TRBJ2-1, with 10 bases matching TRBD2. Germline V gene lookup returns CDR1 NSQYPW and CDR2 LRSPGD (reference sequence). The CDR3 extends over 17 amino acids. J was trimmed by 5 bases and V by 3 bases; bases with no gene match: 10. The CDR3 loop reads CTCSAPRLGGLDAEQFF. CDR3 DNA (partial): TGCACCTGCAGTGCGCCCCGTCTGGGGGGGCTTGATGCTGAGCAGTTC.

This clone showed up just a few times. The genes and germline here are from mouse. The sequence runs out 1 residue before the end of the CDR3; the remainder is reconstructed from the germline J gene. The genes are TRBV26 and TRBJ1-4, with D unclear. The germline gives CDR1 KGHPV, CDR2 FQNQEV (reference sequence). The V and J ends lost 2 bases and 0 bases respectively, with 4 bases between them. The CDR3 contains 14 residues. The CDR3: CASSLGFSNERLFF. The part of the CDR3 DNA that was read is TGTGCCAGCAGTCTGGGTTTTTCCAACGAAAGATTATTT.